This T cell receptor beta chain was recorded in a study of OX40 agonist ivuxolimab in advanced cancers. Study context: Every 2 weeks, ivuxolimab was infused into the patients intravenously at between 0.01 and 10 mg/kg. General study results and limits: The specificity for antigen of the expanded peripheral T cells was not determined. Average numbers of expanded clones were greater in CD8+ T cells than in CD4+.

Systemic immunosuppression or autoimmune disease history was grounds to exclude patients. In the case of this clone: The antigen is not known.

Assay: immunoSEQ multiplex PCR; the TCRdb copy retains only in-frame clones and omits some. The data hold 50,000 or so clones, with around 86% observed a single time. Looked up from germline, CDR1 is MGHRA and CDR2 is YSYEKL. Trimming took 1 base from V and 0 from J; bases not matched to a gene: 7. The length of the CDR3 is 17 residues. This clonotype was obtained from an adult with an advanced solid tumor such as melanoma, head and neck, liver or kidney cancer. This rearrangement joins TRBV4-1 to TRBJ2-7; the match to TRBD2 covers 9 bases. Specimen: CD4+ or CD8+ T cells sorted from blood, collected in a trial of the OX40 agonist ivuxolimab. This CDR3 is CASSQGALAGLSYEQYF. The CDR3 DNA follows: TGCGCCAGCAGCCAAGGGGCACTAGCGGGCCTCTCCTACGAGCAGTACTTC.